This T cell receptor beta chain is drawn from a study of blood T cell repertoires in COVID-19. Background on the study: Acute-phase and convalescent COVID-19 samples originated in the United States, Italy and Spain.

TCRdb's table, derived via immunoSEQ multiplex PCR, lists solely in-frame clones and lacks some. The sample yields 160,000 or so clones, approximately 88% seen once. The CDR3 runs to 16 residues. The gene calls are TRBV21-1 and TRBJ1-5. TRBV21-1 is annotated as a pseudogene. The receptor was isolated from a man aged 55 to 70 with acute or convalescent COVID-19. What was sequenced was peripheral blood. The CDR3 protein is CASSLAEGTNNQPQHF. CDR3 coding DNA: TGTGCCAGCAGCCTAGCTGAGGGTACTAACAATCAGCCCCAGCATTTT.